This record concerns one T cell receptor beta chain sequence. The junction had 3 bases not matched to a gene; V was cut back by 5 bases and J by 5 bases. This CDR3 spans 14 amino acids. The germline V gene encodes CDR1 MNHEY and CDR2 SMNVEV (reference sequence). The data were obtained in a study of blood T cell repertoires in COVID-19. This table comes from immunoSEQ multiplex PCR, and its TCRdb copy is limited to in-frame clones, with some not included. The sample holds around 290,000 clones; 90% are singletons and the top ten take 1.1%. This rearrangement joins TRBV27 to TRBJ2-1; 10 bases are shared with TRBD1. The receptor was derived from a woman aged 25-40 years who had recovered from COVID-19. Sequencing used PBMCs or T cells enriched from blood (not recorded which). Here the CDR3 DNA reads TGTGCCAGCAGTCCGGACAGGGGGGACAATGAGCAGTTCTTC. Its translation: CASSPDRGDNEQFF.